This T cell receptor (beta chain) emerged from a study of shared clonotypes between healthy human individuals. For the study at large: Used for every donor were three CD4 naive, three CD4 memory, two CD8 naive and one CD8 memory plate. Study findings and constraints: Rarefaction curves obtained for sorted subsets showed sequencing incomplete despite large depth. Larger richness was generally estimated for naive than memory subsets.

In the authors' methods: In the immunoSEQ data, sequences were junction-only and lacked quality scores, so filtering differed. Only in-frame clones appear in the TCRdb table, and some are missing; sequencing was by immunoSEQ multiplex PCR. That table gives V, J and clone size, and the DNA gave D and trimming. The data contain 2 million to 2.5 million clones, 85% to 95% of them singletons. With regard to this clone: Its target is unknown.

The germline gives CDR1 MNHEY, CDR2 SVGAGI. The CDR3 spans 15 residues. V was pared by 7 bases and J by 2 bases, with 16 bases between. The sequenced sample was naive CD4+ T cells from PBMCs. Subset specified: CD45RA+ positively selected. The chain couples TRBV6-5 to TRBJ2-3; the D gene is possibly TRBD2 (5 bases). This clonotype was sampled from a man between 18 and 35 years old in good health. Some clones in this sample may be carry-over from other donors' samples. CDR3 amino acids: CASTQASRTTDTQYF. The CDR3 nucleotides are TGTGCCAGCACCCAAGCTAGCCGAACCACAGATACGCAGTATTTT.